This entry lists 17 T cell receptor beta chains sequenced from one sample in a study of shared clonotypes between healthy human individuals. Sequenced by immunoSEQ multiplex PCR; TCRdb stores in-frame clones only, minus some. The sample records fewer than 650,000 clones, 70% to 80% being singletons. Sequenced sample: PBMCs. These receptors came from a woman in her thirties or forties in good health. Some clones in this sample may be carry-over from other donors' samples.

The chain has TRBV28 and TRBJ1-5, with TRBD1 as a possible D gene (5 bases). The V and J ends lost 1 base and 0 bases respectively, with 10 bases between them. CDR3 length: 16 amino acids. Per germline, CDR1 MDHEN and CDR2 SYDVKM. The CDR3 sequence: CASSLSTVYSNQPQHF. In nucleotides, the CDR3 is TGTGCCAGCAGTTTATCGACAGTCTATAGCAATCAGCCCCAGCATTTT.

The chain links TRBV6-4 to TRBJ1-1; D not resolved. The germline CDR1 and CDR2 sequences are MRHNA and SNTAGT. This CDR3 spans 14 amino acids. V lost 6 bases and J lost 4, with 15 bases in between. This CDR3 is CASSQLVGSTEAFF. The CDR3 coding sequence is TGTGCCAGCAGCCAACTCGTAGGGAGCACTGAAGCTTTCTTT.

The gene calls are TRBV19 and TRBJ2-1; 7 bases are a match to TRBD1. This CDR3 comprises 16 residues. Unmatched junction bases numbered 7, after V lost 2 bases and J lost 3 bases. The germline CDR1 and CDR2 sequences are LNHDA and SQIVND (reference sequence). For the CDR3, the DNA is TGTGCCAGTAGTATACTCCGGGACAGACACTACAATGAGCAGTTCTTC. This codes for CASSILRDRHYNEQFF.

The rearrangement joins TRBV7-2 to TRBJ2-4, with 7 bases lining up with TRBD1. With 1 base clipped from V and 9 bases from J, the junction kept 6 bases outside the gene matches. This CDR3 is 14 amino acids long. Looked up from germline, CDR1 is SGHTA and CDR2 is FQGNSA. The CDR3 DNA is TGTGCCAGCAGCTTAGAGGTAGGGGGCGGCATTCAGTACTTC. This encodes CASSLEVGGGIQYF.

The J gene is TRBJ2-1, the V gene TRBV11-2, with 10 bases fitting TRBD2. Germline-derived CDR1 and CDR2 are SGHAT and FQNNGV. Trimming at V came to 2 bases and at J to 5 bases, leaving 3 bases not matched to a gene. The length of the CDR3 is 15 residues. CDR3 loop: CASSLLGLADNEQFF. CDR3 in DNA: TGTGCCAGCAGCTTACTCGGACTAGCGGACAATGAGCAGTTCTTC.

The V call is TRBV9, the J call TRBJ1-3; 7 nucleotides match TRBD1. The CDR3 has 15 residues. Germline CDR1 is SGDLS and CDR2 is YYNGEE. V shed 0 bases and J 4 bases; nucleotides not matched to a gene: 4. CDR3 coding DNA: TGTGCCAGCAGCGTAGAGGGGGACAGCGGAAACACCATATATTTT. Amino acids: CASSVEGDSGNTIYF.

This chain joins TRBV11-2 and TRBJ2-3; TRBD1 aligns across 11 bases. The CDR3 has 15 residues. Germline V gene lookup returns CDR1 SGHAT and CDR2 FQNNGV. With 3 bases clipped from V and 6 bases from J, the junction kept 5 bases outside the gene matches. The CDR3 coding sequence is TGTGCCAGCAGCTTTCGGGACAGGGGGTGGGATACGCAGTATTTT. Translated, it gives CASSFRDRGWDTQYF.

This chain uses TRBV29-1 with TRBJ1-5; D not certain. The CDR3 runs to 13 residues. Looked up from germline, CDR1 is SQVTM and CDR2 is ANQGSEA. V lost 5 bases and J 2 bases, leaving 10 bases between the germline ends. The CDR3 is CSVQGHGNQPQHF. CDR3 nucleotide sequence: TGCAGCGTTCAAGGTCATGGCAATCAGCCCCAGCATTTT.

This clone has a single count. The rearrangement joins TRBV29-1 to TRBJ2-7; 7 bases map to TRBD1. Germline CDR1 and CDR2: SQVTM and ANQGSEA. This CDR3 has 12 residues. Unmatched junction bases numbered 5, after V lost 0 bases and J lost 9 bases. Written as DNA, the CDR3 is TGCAGCGTTGAAGAACAGGGGAGAGGGCAGTACTTC. Translating it yields CSVEEQGRGQYF.

Remarks on this clone: Given a much more abundant clone one base away, this may be a read error. This sequence joins TRBV6-5 and TRBJ2-7; TRBD2 matches 9 bases. This CDR3 comprises 16 residues. CDR1 and CDR2 (germline): MNHEY, SVGAGI. The CDR3 DNA sequence: TGTGTCAGCAGTTACCCATCTCAGCGGGAGGTCTACGAGCAGTACTTC. Its protein product is CVSSYPSQREVYEQYF.

DNA for the CDR3: TGTGCCAGCAGCTTAGACCTGGGACAGACTAACAATGAGCAGTTCTTC. It translates to CASSLDLGQTNNEQFF. V and J are TRBV11-3 and TRBJ2-1; 7 nucleotides align to TRBD1. Germline lookup yields CDR1 SGHNT and CDR2 YENEEA. This CDR3 region has 16 residues. Trimming cost V 0 bases and J 5 bases; bases outside gene matches: 7.

This clone was counted at least ten times. This chain connects TRBV5-1 to TRBJ1-1; 9 bases match TRBD1. V was clipped by 3 bases and J by 8 bases; unmatched bases: 2. The V gene's germline CDR1 is SGHRS and CDR2 YFSETQ. The CDR3 is 12 amino acids. Here the CDR3 reads CASSWDREEAFF. The DNA of the CDR3 is TGCGCCAGCAGCTGGGACAGGGAAGAAGCTTTCTTT.

The chain is built from TRBV9 and TRBJ2-7, with TRBD1 as a possible D gene (5 bases). Between the trimmed V and J ends, which lost 4 bases and 5 bases, there was a span of 16 bases. The CDR3 covers 14 residues. CDR1 is SGDLS and CDR2 is YYNGEE in the germline V gene. The CDR3 DNA reads as TGTGCCAGCAGCCCCCGAGACAGTTTCCACGAGCAGTACTTC. Translating it yields CASSPRDSFHEQYF.

On this clone itself: Other DNA sequences in this specimen translate into the identical CDR3. The rearrangement links TRBV9 to TRBJ2-1; D is uncertain. The V end lost 0 bases, the J end lost 3 bases, and 7 bases lay between the germline ends. This CDR3 has 14 residues. Germline V gene sequence: CDR1 SGDLS, CDR2 YYNGEE. The DNA for the CDR3 is TGTGCCAGCAGCGTAGCGAGTGGCTACAATGAGCAGTTCTTC. Translating it yields CASSVASGYNEQFF.

The chain couples TRBV27 to TRBJ2-7; 9 bases match TRBD2. CDR3 length: 13 residues. CDR1 is MNHEY and CDR2 is SMNVEV in the germline V gene (reference sequence). CDR3 in DNA: TGTGCTTGCCGAGCGGGAGGAATGGGGGAGCAGTACTTC. Translation: CACRAGGMGEQYF.

The chain combines TRBV5-1 with TRBJ1-6; 11 positions match TRBD1. This CDR3 region has 18 residues. Unmatched junction bases numbered 11, after V lost 4 bases and J lost 5 bases. The germline V gene has CDR1 SGHRS and CDR2 YFSETQ. CDR3 in DNA: TGCGCCAGCAGCGCCACAGCCGGGACAGGGGGAAATAATTCACCCCTCCACTTT. This sequence encodes CASSATAGTGGNNSPLHF.

The chain employs TRBV11-2 and TRBJ1-2; D ambiguous. Germline V gene lookup returns CDR1 SGHAT and CDR2 FQNNGV. Trimming removed 0 bases from V and 8 bases from J, with 7 bases in between. The CDR3 is made up of 12 amino acids. The CDR3 nucleotides are TGTGCCAGCAGCTTAGAACGGCACGGCTACACCTTC. It is translated as CASSLERHGYTF.